The rows below give T cell receptor beta chains drawn from one sample of a study of T cells in Graves' hyperthyroidism and ophthalmopathy. Each CDR3 protein is one row after TCRdb ran MiXCR on the multiplex PCR reads. This table holds about 47,000 distinct CDR3 sequences, roughly 56% found once. The sequencing sample was made of peripheral blood or thyroid tissue (not recorded which). The receptors come from a man aged 18-30 years with Graves' hyperthyroidism. Each CDR3 is given with its conserved first and last residue. A D gene is named only where the DNA matches it firmly. The size of a clone is reported for some rows only, either as once, few or many, or as a class for expanded clones.

TRBD1,TRBJ1-1,TRBV15,-,TGTGCCGCCAGCAGCTGGACAGGGGGGATGTGGAACACTGAAGCTTTCTTT,CAASSWTGGMWNTEAFF
TRBD1,TRBJ2-5,TRBV4-1,-,TGCGCCAGCAGCCAAGGCGACAGGGGGCGAGAGACCCAGTACTTC,CASSQGDRGRETQYF
-,TRBJ1-5,TRBV5-8,many,TGTGCCAGCAGCAGGGAAGCGAATCAGCCCCAGCATTTT,CASSREANQPQHF
-,TRBJ1-1,TRBV11-2,-,TGTGCCGGCAGCCCCGGGGGTGCAGCGATCGTCGGGGCTTTCTTT,CAGSPGGAAIVGAFF
TRBD1,TRBJ1-1,TRBV10-3,medium-sized,TGTGCCATCAGTGAGCCCACCCCGGGACAGACCAACACTGAAGCTTTCTTT,CAISEPTPGQTNTEAFF
-,TRBJ1-1,TRBV20-1,many,TGCAGTGCGGAAGCCGGGGCGGGGCCGTGGGGCACTGAAGCTTTCTTT,CSAEAGAGPWGTEAFF
-,TRBJ1-1,TRBV5-1,-,TGCGCCAGCAGCTCTTCGTTGGGAGAGGCTTTCTTT,CASSSSLGEAFF
-,TRBJ2-5,TRBV20-1,-,TGCAGTGCTCCCGGGACTGGGAAGCGGGAGACCCAGTACTTC,CSAPGTGKRETQYF
TRBD2,TRBJ2-3,TRBV9,many,TGTGCCAGCAGCGTCGGGGGGGGGCCCCCAGATACGCAGTATTTT,CASSVGGGPPDTQYF
TRBD1,TRBJ1-4,TRBV13,many,TGTGCCAGCAGCGTCGGGACAGGTGGAAATGAAAAACTGTTTTTT,CASSVGTGGNEKLFF
-,TRBJ1-2,TRBV19,-,TGTGCCAGTCGGCTGGTGGGGAACTATGGCTACACCTTC,CASRLVGNYGYTF
-,TRBJ1-2,TRBV12-3/TRBV12-4,-,TGTGCCAGCAGTCTTTGGGGACGGAACTATGGCTACACCTTC,CASSLWGRNYGYTF
-,TRBJ1-5,TRBV10-3,-,TGTGCCATCAGTGAGTCAATGGGAGGCAATCAGCCCCAGCATTTT,CAISESMGGNQPQHF
-,TRBJ2-2,TRBV2,once,TGTGCCAGCAGCAGAACTGCAGGGACGAACACCGGGGAGCTGTTCTTT,CASSRTAGTNTGELFF
TRBD1,TRBJ2-5,TRBV29-1,-,TGCAGCGTGGAGACAGGGACAGAGACCCAGTACTTC,CSVETGTETQYF
-,TRBJ2-5,TRBV20-1,-,TGCAGTGCCAGCAGTGTGTGGGGAGAGACCCAGTACTTC,CSASSVWGETQYF
TRBD1,TRBJ1-6,TRBV11-2,many,TGTGCCAGCAGCTTATTTCCCGGGACAGGGGTATCACCCCTCCACTTT,CASSLFPGTGVSPLHF